This T cell receptor (beta chain) originates from a study of control samples from healthy donors and cancer patients. The germline V gene encodes CDR1 KGHSH and CDR2 LQKENI. Trimming left V 0 bases short and J 3 bases short, with 8 bases between. The CDR3 contains 14 residues. Only in-frame clones appear in the TCRdb table, and some are missing; sequencing was by immunoSEQ multiplex PCR. This table has 100,000 to 150,000 clones, about 92% appearing once. J is TRBJ1-2 and V is TRBV18, with D possibly being TRBD1 (6 bases). The sequence derives from a man of 80 years or more with head and neck cancer. The sample taken for sequencing was PBMCs. CDR3 amino acids: CASSPPGAYYGYTF. In DNA, the CDR3 is TGTGCCAGCTCACCACCGGGGGCCTACTATGGCTACACCTTC.